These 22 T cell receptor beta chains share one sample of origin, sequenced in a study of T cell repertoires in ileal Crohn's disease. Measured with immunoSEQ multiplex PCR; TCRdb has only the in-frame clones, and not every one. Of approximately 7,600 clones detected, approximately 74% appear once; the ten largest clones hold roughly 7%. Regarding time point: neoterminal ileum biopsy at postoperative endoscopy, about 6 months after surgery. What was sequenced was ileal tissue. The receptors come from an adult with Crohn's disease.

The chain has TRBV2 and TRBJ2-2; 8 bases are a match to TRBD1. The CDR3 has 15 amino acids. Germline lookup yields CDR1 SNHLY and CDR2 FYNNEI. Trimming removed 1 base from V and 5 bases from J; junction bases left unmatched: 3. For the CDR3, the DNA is TGTGCCAGCAGTGAAGGGACAGGGCATACCGGGGAGCTGTTTTTT. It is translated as CASSEGTGHTGELFF.

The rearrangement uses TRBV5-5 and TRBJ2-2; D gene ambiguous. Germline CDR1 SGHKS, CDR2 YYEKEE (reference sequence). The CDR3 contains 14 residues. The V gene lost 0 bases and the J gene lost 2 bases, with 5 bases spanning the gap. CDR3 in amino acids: CASSLAVNTGELFF. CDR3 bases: TGTGCCAGCAGCTTGGCCGTCAACACCGGGGAGCTGTTTTTT.

The CDR3: CASSQRTSGGTDTQYF. For the CDR3, the DNA is TGTGCCAGCAGCCAGCGGACTAGCGGTGGCACAGATACGCAGTATTTT. This chain uses TRBV13 with TRBJ2-3; 10 bases are shared with TRBD2. Looked up from germline, CDR1 is PRHDT and CDR2 is FYEKMQ (reference sequence). The V and J ends lost 5 bases and 1 base, in that order; junction bases with no gene match: 6. The CDR3 runs 16 residues.

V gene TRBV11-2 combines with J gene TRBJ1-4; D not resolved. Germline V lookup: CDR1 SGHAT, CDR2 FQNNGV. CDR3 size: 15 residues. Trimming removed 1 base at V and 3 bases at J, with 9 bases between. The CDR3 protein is CASSLANSPNEKLFF. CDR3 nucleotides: TGTGCCAGCAGCTTAGCTAACAGCCCTAATGAAAAACTGTTTTTT. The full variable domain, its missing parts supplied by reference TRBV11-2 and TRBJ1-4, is EAGVAQSPRYKIIEKRQSVAFWCNPISGHATLYWYQQILGQGPKLLIQFQNNGVVDDSQLPKDRFSAERLKGVDSTLKIQPAKLEDSAVYLCASSLANSPNEKLFFGSGTQLSVL.

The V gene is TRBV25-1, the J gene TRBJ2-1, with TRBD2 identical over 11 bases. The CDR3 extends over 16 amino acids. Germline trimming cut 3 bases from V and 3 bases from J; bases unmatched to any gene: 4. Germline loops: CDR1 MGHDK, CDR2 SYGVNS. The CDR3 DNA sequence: TGTGCCAGCAGTGAGTTGCTAGCGGGAGGCTACAATGAGCAGTTCTTC. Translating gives CASSELLAGGYNEQFF.

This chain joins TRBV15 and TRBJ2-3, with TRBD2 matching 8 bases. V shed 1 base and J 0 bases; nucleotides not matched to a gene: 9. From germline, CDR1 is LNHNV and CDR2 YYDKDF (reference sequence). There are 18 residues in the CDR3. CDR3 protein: CATSRGLLAVASTDTQYF. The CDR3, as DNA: TGTGCCACCAGCAGAGGGTTACTAGCGGTCGCGAGCACAGATACGCAGTATTTT.

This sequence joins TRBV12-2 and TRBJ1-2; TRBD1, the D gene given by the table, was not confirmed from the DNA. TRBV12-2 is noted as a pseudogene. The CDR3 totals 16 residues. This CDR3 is CASRSPRDRQIYGYTF. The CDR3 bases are TGTGCAAGTCGCTCCCCCCGGGACAGGCAAATTTATGGCTACACCTTC.

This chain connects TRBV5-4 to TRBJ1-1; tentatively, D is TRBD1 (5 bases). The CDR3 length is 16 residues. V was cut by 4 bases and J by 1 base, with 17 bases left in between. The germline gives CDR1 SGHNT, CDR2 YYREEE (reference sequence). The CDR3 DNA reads TGTGCCAGCAGCATCCCCGGGGGGGATTCGAACACTGAAGCTTTCTTT. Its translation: CASSIPGGDSNTEAFF.

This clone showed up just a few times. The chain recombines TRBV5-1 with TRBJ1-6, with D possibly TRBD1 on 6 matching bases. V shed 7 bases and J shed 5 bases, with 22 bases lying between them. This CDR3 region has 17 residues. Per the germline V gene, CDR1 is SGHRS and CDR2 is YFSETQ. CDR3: CASPQGKSVRDNSPLHF. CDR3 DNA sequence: TGCGCCAGCCCACAGGGAAAGTCCGTGCGGGATAATTCACCCCTCCACTTT.

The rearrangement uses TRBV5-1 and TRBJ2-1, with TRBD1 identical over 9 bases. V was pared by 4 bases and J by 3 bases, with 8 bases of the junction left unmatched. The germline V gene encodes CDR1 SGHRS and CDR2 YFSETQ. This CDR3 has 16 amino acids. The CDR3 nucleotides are TGCGCCAGCAGCCCCCTTGGGACAGGGATCTACAATGAGCAGTTCTTC. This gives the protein CASSPLGTGIYNEQFF.

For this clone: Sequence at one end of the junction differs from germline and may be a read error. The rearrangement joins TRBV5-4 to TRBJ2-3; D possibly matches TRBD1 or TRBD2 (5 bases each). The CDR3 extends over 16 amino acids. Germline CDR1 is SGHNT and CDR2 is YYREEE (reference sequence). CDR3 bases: TGTGCCAGCACCTTGGGGCTGGGCGGTAGCGCAGATACGCAGTATTTT. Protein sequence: CASTLGLGGSADTQYF.

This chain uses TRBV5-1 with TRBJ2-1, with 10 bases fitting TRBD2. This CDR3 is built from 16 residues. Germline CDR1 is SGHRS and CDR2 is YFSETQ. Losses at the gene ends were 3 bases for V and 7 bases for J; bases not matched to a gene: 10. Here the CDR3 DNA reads TGCGCCAGCAGCTATGACCCGGGACTAGCGTCGAATGAGCAGTTCTTC. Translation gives CASSYDPGLASNEQFF.

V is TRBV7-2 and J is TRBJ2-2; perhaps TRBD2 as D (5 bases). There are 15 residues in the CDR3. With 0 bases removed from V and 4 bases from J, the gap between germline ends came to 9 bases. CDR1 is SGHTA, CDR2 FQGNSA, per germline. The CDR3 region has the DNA TGTGCCAGCAGCTTAGCGCGGGTTAGCACCGGGGAGCTGTTTTTT. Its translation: CASSLARVSTGELFF.

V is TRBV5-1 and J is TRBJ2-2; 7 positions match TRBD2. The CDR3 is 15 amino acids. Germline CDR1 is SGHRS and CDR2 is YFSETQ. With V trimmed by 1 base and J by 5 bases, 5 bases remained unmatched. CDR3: CASSLRAGVTGELFF. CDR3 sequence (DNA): TGCGCCAGCAGCTTGAGGGCGGGGGTGACCGGGGAGCTGTTTTTT.

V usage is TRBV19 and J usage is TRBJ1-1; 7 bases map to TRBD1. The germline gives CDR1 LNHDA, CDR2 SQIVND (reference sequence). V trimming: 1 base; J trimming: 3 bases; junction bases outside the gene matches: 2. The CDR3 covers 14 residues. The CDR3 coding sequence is TGTGCCAGTAGTATAGTGGACAGGCACACTGAAGCTTTCTTT. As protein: CASSIVDRHTEAFF.

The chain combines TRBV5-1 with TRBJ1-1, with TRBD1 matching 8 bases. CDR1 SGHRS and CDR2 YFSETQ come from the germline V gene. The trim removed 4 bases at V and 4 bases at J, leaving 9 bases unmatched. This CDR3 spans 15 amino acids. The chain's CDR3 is CASSPTGDSVTEAFF. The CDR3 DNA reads TGCGCCAGCAGCCCGACAGGGGATAGTGTCACTGAAGCTTTCTTT. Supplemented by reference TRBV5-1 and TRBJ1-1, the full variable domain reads KAGVTQTPRYLIKTRGQQVTLSCSPISGHRSVSWYQQTPGQGLQFLFEYFSETQRNKGNFPGRFSGRQFSNSRSEMNVSTLELGDSALYLCASSPTGDSVTEAFFGQGTRLTVV.

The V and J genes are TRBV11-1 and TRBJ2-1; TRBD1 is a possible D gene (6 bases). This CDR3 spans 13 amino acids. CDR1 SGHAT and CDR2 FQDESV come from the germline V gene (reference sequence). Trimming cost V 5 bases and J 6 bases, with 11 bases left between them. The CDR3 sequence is CASSPDRFNEQFF. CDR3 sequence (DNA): TGTGCCAGCAGCCCCGACAGGTTCAATGAGCAGTTCTTC.

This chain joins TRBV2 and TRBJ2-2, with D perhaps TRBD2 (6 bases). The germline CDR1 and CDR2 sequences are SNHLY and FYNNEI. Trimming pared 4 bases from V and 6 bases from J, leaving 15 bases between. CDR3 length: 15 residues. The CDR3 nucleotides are TGTGCCAGCAGTGCCGGGACTCTCTCACCCGGGGAGCTGTTTTTT. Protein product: CASSAGTLSPGELFF.

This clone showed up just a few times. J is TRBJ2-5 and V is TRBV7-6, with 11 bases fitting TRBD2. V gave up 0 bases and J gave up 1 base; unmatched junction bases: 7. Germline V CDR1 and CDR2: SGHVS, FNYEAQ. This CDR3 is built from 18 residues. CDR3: CASSLAALAGGFQETQYF. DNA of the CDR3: TGTGCCAGCAGCTTAGCGGCGCTAGCGGGGGGTTTCCAAGAGACCCAGTACTTC.

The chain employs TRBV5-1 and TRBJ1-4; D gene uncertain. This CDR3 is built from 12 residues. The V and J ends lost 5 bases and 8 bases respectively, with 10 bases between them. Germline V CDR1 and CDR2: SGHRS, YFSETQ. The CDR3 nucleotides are TGCGCCAGCAGAGGTGCCGGGGAAAAACTGTTTTTT. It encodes CASRGAGEKLFF.

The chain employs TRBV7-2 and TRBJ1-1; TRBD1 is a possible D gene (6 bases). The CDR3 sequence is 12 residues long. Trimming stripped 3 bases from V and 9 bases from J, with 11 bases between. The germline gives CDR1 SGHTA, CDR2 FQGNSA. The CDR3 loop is CASSLRDTKAFF. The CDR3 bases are TGTGCCAGCAGCTTGAGGGACACGAAAGCTTTCTTT.

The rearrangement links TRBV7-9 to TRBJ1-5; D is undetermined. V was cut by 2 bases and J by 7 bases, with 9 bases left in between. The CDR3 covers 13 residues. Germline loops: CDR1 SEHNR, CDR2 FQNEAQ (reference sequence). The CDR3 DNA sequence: TGTGCCAGCAGCTTAAAAAGCGACCAGCCCCAGCATTTT. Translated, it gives CASSLKSDQPQHF. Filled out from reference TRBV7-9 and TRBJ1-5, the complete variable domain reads DTGVSQNPRHKITKRGQNVTFRCDPISEHNRLYWYRQTLGQGPEFLTYFQNEAQLEKSRLLSDRFSAERPKGSFSTLEIQRTEQGDSAMYLCASSLKSDQPQHFGDGTRLSIL.